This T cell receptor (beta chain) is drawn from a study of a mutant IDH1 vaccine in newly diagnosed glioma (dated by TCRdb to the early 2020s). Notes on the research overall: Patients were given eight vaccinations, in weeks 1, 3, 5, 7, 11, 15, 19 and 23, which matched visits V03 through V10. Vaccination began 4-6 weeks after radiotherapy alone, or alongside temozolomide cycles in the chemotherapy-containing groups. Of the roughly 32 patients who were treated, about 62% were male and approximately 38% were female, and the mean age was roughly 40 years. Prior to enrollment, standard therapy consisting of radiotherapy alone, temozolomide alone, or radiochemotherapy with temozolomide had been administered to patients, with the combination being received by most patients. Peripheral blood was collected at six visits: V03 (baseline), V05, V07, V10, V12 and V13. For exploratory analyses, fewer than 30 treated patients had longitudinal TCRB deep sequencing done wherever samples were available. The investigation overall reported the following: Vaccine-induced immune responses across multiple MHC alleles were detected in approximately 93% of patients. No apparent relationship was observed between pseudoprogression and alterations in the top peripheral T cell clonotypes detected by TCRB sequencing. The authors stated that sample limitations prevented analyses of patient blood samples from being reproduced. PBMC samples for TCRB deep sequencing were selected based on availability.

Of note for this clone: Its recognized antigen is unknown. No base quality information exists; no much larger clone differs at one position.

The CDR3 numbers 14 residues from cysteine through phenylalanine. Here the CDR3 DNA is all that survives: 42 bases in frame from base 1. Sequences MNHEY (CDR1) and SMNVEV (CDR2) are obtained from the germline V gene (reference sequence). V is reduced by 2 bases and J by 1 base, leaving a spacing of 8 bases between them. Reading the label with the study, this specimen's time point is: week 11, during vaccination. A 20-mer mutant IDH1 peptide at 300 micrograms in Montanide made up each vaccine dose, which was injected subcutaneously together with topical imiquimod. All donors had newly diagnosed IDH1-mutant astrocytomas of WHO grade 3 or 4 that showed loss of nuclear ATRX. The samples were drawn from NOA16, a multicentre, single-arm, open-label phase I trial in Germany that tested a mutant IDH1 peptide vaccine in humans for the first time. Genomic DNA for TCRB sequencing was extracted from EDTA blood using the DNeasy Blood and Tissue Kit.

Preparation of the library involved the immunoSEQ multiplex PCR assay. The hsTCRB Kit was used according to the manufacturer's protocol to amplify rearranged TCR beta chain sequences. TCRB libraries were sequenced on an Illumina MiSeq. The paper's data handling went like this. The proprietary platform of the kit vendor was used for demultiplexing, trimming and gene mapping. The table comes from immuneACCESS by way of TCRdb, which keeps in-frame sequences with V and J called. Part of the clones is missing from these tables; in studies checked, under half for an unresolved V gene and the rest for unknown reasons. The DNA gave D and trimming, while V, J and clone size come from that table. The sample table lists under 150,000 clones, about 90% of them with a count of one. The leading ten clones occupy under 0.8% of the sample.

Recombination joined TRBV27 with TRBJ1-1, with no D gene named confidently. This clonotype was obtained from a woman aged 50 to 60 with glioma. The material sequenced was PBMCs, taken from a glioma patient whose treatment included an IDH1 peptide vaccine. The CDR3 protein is CASSLHPGNTEAFF. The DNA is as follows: TGTGCCAGCAGTTTACACCCTGGGAACACTGAAGCTTTCTTT.